This TCR beta chain was found in a study of cytomegalovirus exposure and HLA in healthy donors listed by TCRdb under 2017. Broadly, across the study: According to an earlier analysis of 450 to 650 of the donors, some 180 million T cells yielded 120 million or so unique TCR beta sequences and about 300 Gb of sequence data. All discovery cohort repertoires had been generated on a single sequencing platform. Approximately 300 gigabases of sequencing data and 91 million or so unique TCR sequences made up an early release that covered approximately 620 HLA-typed donors. Donor age, sex, ethnicity and CMV serostatus were collected together with the repertoire data. Genome-wide SNP genotypes for about 65% of the roughly 670 donors were used in a later genetic analysis, which treated that subset as a discovery cohort. Typing coverage varied by locus: roughly 629-640 donors for A, B, C, DRB1 and DQB1; more than 500 for DQA1; around 610 for DPA1; roughly 450 for DPB1. The study combined high-throughput TCR immunosequencing, statistical association of individual TCRs with disease status, and machine learning to predict cytomegalovirus infection status. In a later analysis, previously published TCR beta repertoires from about 670 donors were re-analyzed and high-resolution HLA genotyping was added so that TCR occurrence patterns could be studied. Along with the approximately 700-subject first cohort, a separate validation cohort of over a hundred different subjects was used. The genetic ancestry cluster associated with self-reported Caucasian donors included about 81% of the 398 genotyped donors. To decide whether each TCR beta V gene segment behaved as functional or pseudogenic, an earlier analysis of approximately 620 of the donors relied on high-throughput TCR beta sequencing. The later analysis used no new phenotypic data to find candidate immune exposures, relying instead on TCR beta sequences and their occurrence across donors. Among some 400 genotyped donors of the cohort, an average of approximately 240,000 unique TCR beta nucleotide sequences was sequenced per donor, of which about 19% were non-productive. About five DR-DQ haplotypes were treated as single units for association and clustering because of strong linkage in the cohort. The study was designed to test whether signatures of past pathogen exposure could be identified by cataloging public T cell receptors. The T cell repertoires of 666 subjects were profiled by immunosequencing and related to cytomegalovirus serostatus. HLA typing included class I and class II loci at four-digit resolution. Study-level results and caveats: According to a later analysis, TCR association rates differed among HLA loci, with DRB1 alleles showing the most associated TCRs and HLA-C alleles showing the fewest. The sequencing pipeline was judged likely to have produced a cluster of highly shared sequence variants as a technical artifact. The earlier analysis of approximately 560 of the donors excluded seventeen rarely observed V segments, including chromosome 9 orphons, because counts were too low. For the cohort, immune exposure information was limited to CMV serostatus. This cohort had only TCR beta chains sequenced, and the lack of alpha or paired-chain data limited which features could be detected. Linkage disequilibrium might explain the correlated functional status among segregating V segments, but an unknown experimental factor could not be ruled out. In an earlier analysis of around 500 of the donors, most TCR beta V segments appeared in productive rearrangements about 90% or about 30% of the time, broadly matching IMGT annotations. Most TCR sequences were seen in very few donors, while some public TCRs were found in many individuals. V-gene and J-gene trimming of TCR beta chains was associated with a missense DCLRE1C variant in a later genetic analysis, and the association was replicated in an independent cohort. Assigning TCR associations to individual alleles was difficult when HLA alleles, especially DR and DQ, strongly co-occurred. In a later analysis, around 17,000 TCR beta sequences were associated with specific HLA alleles at a false discovery rate of 0.05. The classifier was reported to diagnose cytomegalovirus status with high specificity and sensitivity in both the original cohort and the validation cohort. The study gave a list of 150 to 200 TCR beta chains associated with cytomegalovirus. Compared with the approximately 710-donor mean, donors in an Asian-associated ancestry cluster had fewer N-insertions in productive TCRs, according to a later genetic analysis. Because HLA typing was unavailable for some donors at each locus, only the typed subset was used in association tests. A few of the identified cytomegalovirus-associated TCR beta chains were confirmed in vitro to be specific for cytomegalovirus antigens. A further reported finding was that TCR beta sequences accurately predicted the HLA-A and HLA-B alleles for most subjects in the first cohort. According to the authors, the approach could potentially be generalized to other disease states and immunological phenotypes. Sequencing depth was assumed to be roughly uniform across donors in the presence/absence analyses, though that assumption may not hold. Some IMGT-functional V segments, including TRBV6-2 and TRBV6-3, could not be distinguished by the 87-base-pair reads and were therefore excluded. Several of the top co-occurrence clusters appeared to be linked to parvovirus B19, influenza, CMV and Epstein-Barr virus, according to a later analysis. Most CMV-associated TCR beta chains appeared to be HLA-restricted in a later analysis, and the HLA associations seemed to be driven largely by CMV exposure. In a later analysis, HLA-associated TCR beta chains showed more clonal expansion and lower generation probabilities than non-associated chains that were equally common.

V and J lose 5 bases and 3 bases, and a span of 12 bases separates them. Reading the germline V gene gives CDR1 SGHTA and CDR2 FQGNSA. The CDR3 runs 14 residues from the cysteine to the phenylalanine. Of the read, only the CDR3 DNA is kept; its 42 bases are in frame from base 1. The receptor library was made with the immunoSEQ multiplex PCR assay. The multiplex PCR relied on a mix of 60 forward primers for TCR Vbeta segments and 13 reverse primers for TCR Jbeta segments. The CDR3 region of rearranged TCR beta genes was amplified from genomic DNA by a multiplex PCR assay. The amplified TCR beta libraries were sequenced on the Illumina HiSeq System as 87-base-pair reads. The original pipeline was this. A later analysis tallied 75 million to 85 million unique TCR beta chains across the 666 repertoires, and around 12 million of those chains were shared by two or more donors. A nearest-neighbor algorithm error-corrected the raw reads and collapsed the reads into unique sequences, merging closely related sequences to remove PCR and sequencing errors. Alignment of CDR3 sequences to IMGT reference sequences was used to assign V, D and J gene segments. For a sequence to be retained, a match of at least six nucleotides to both a V gene segment and a J gene segment was required. A rearrangement counted as productive if the CDR3 had no stop codons and remained in frame with V and J, and every other rearrangement counted as non-productive. CDR3 was defined by IMGT convention, running from the second conserved V-encoded cysteine to the conserved J-encoded phenylalanine. The earlier analysis of about 610 of the donors excluded sequences that lacked an unambiguous match to a single V gene segment. In an earlier analysis of some 590 of the donors, a V segment was called functional when productive rearrangements were above 56.7%, and segregating when the standard deviation between donors exceeded 5%. To diagnose cytomegalovirus status from the catalog of TCR beta chain sequences, a statistical classification framework was built. In a later analysis, V and J genes were assigned by comparing TCR nucleotide sequences against IMGT/GENE-DB human TR gene sequences. The TCRdist pipeline was used in a later analysis to assign CDR3 sequences and most-parsimonious VDJ recombination scenarios. A later analysis defined each TCR beta chain by its CDR3 amino acid sequence plus V-gene family, and excluded reads lacking a unique V-gene family. To address suspected cross-contamination and a sequencing artifact, a later analysis removed approximately 590 highly shared, low-generation-probability nucleotide sequences. A later analysis calculated a clonal expansion index for each public chain from normalized within-repertoire ranks of inferred template counts. In a later analysis, generation probabilities were computed using a VDJ recombination model fitted to out-of-frame rearrangements, and the results were checked against IGoR. A later analysis scored TCR-TCR, TCR-HLA and TCR-CMV co-occurrence with hypergeometric tests, applying a repertoire-size bias correction to TCR pairs. To estimate false discovery rates, a later analysis permuted the HLA or CMV assignments 20 times. A later analysis grouped co-occurring TCRs with DBSCAN, adding TCRdist sequence similarity when clustering within HLA-allele-positive subsets. For co-occurrence clustering, repertoires with fewer than 30,000 or more than 120,000 public chains were excluded, along with roughly 5 repertoires with anomalous nucleotide sharing. The immuneACCESS repertoire file appears here via TCRdb, limited to in-frame rearrangements. These files lack a portion of the clones; in checked studies, under half of the deficit traces to unresolved V genes, and the cause of the others is not known. V and J calls and clone size are as listed in that table; D and trimming were resolved from the DNA. Within this sample are some 110,000 clones, with about 80% of them counted one time only. The biggest ten clones account for around 6.1% of the sample.

Points on this clone: This clone's antigen is unknown. No per-base quality is available; no much larger clone lies one base away.

The cohort was made up of approximately 700 healthy bone marrow donors. All cohort members were sampled while nominally healthy, although unrecorded immune exposures were likely present. The donor tested CMV seropositive and was one of the 289 seropositive cohort members. A peripheral blood sample was provided by each donor, and peripheral blood mononuclear cells were used for TCR beta sequencing. Genomic DNA extraction from the blood cell samples was performed with the Qiagen DNeasy Blood Extraction Kit. The rearrangement combines TRBV7-2 with TRBJ2-3; no D gene can be assigned with confidence. The sequenced material came from PBMCs. This TCR was sampled from a man aged 55 to 70 in good health and CMV-seropositive. In nucleotide form, the sequence is TGTGCCAGCAGCCCGAAGCGTTCAACAGATACGCAGTATTTT. Translation gives CASSPKRSTDTQYF.